These T cell receptor beta chains were read from a single sample in a study of blood T cell repertoires in COVID-19. The table came from immunoSEQ multiplex PCR; TCRdb's copy has only in-frame clones and leaves some out. The sample shows 52,000 or so clones, around 84% of them seen only once. Material for sequencing was peripheral blood. These receptors were collected from a human donor in a cohort sampled during active or convalescent COVID-19. Both conserved end residues are part of each CDR3. D genes are given only for firm matches. Size is omitted from some rows. Given values are once, few, many or a class for expanded clones.

J | size | V | D | length | DNA | CDR3
TRBJ1-2 | - | TRBV29-1 | TRBD1 | 11 | TGCAGCGTGGACAGGGACTATGGCTACACCTTC | CSVDRDYGYTF
TRBJ1-4 | - | TRBV28 | TRBD1 | 14 | TGTGCCAGCAGTTCGGGACAGCGTAATGAAAAACTGTTTTTT | CASSSGQRNEKLFF
TRBJ2-1 | few | TRBV6-5 | TRBD2 | 15 | TGTGCCAGCAGATTCCCTAGCGGGGGTAGGAATGAGCAGTTCTTC | CASRFPSGGRNEQFF
TRBJ2-7 | few | TRBV15 | TRBD2 | 16 | TGTGCCACCAGCACCCTCGGGGGGTCCAGCTCCTACGAGCAGTACTTC | CATSTLGGSSSYEQYF
TRBJ2-5 | - | TRBV5-1 | TRBD2 | 13 | TGCGCCAGCAGCTTGGAAAGGGAGGGGACCCAGTACTTC | CASSLEREGTQYF
TRBJ1-2 | - | TRBV5-1 | TRBD1 | 16 | TGCGCCAGCAGCTTGAACCCGGGACAGGGGGCTGGAGGCTACACCTTC | CASSLNPGQGAGGYTF
TRBJ2-1 | - | TRBV3-1/TRBV3-2 | TRBD2 | 11 | TGTGCCAGCAGCCAAAGCGGGAAACAGTTCTTC | CASSQSGKQFF
TRBJ2-1 | - | TRBV6-4 | TRBD2 | 13 | TGTGCCAGCAGTGACGGGAGGGGTGATGAGCAGTTCTTC | CASSDGRGDEQFF
TRBJ1-2 | - | TRBV9 | - | 16 | TGTGCCAGCAGCGCTCGGACTCTCACCACTAACTATGGCTACACCTTC | CASSARTLTTNYGYTF
TRBJ2-7 | - | TRBV5-1 | - | 12 | TGCGCCAGCGTAGATTTCACCGGGACACTATTCTTT | CASVDFTGTLFF
TRBJ2-7 | - | TRBV5-6 | TRBD1 | 15 | TGTGCCAGCAGCTTGGTTTATCAGGGGGCGCCCGAGCAGTACTTC | CASSLVYQGAPEQYF
TRBJ2-7 | - | TRBV6-5 | - | 13 | TGTGCCAGCAGCGCAACCAGGGGCTACGAGCAGTACTTC | CASSATRGYEQYF
TRBJ1-1 | few | TRBV19 | - | 13 | TGTGCCAGTAGTACAGGGATGAACACTGAAGCTTTCTTT | CASSTGMNTEAFF
TRBJ2-3 | - | TRBV6-2/TRBV6-3 | - | 14 | TGTGCCAGCAGTTACGTGACTAGCACAGATACGCAGTATTTT | CASSYVTSTDTQYF
TRBJ1-5 | - | TRBV19 | - | 13 | TGTGCCAGTACCGTCCAGGGGAATCAGCCCCAGCATTTT | CASTVQGNQPQHF
TRBJ2-7 | - | TRBV9 | TRBD2 | 13 | TGTGCCAGCAGCGTAGCTGGGGGGGGAGAGCAGTACTTC | CASSVAGGGEQYF
TRBJ1-2 | - | TRBV6-5 | - | 15 | TGTGCCAGCAGTTACTCCTTTAGACAGAACTATGGCTACACCTTC | CASSYSFRQNYGYTF
TRBJ1-4 | - | TRBV5-1 | TRBD1 | 15 | TGCGCCAGCAGCACCTCGACAGGGAGGAATGAAAAACTGTTTTTT | CASSTSTGRNEKLFF
TRBJ1-6 | - | TRBV25-1 | - | 13 | TGTGCCAGCAGTGAATTGGGGGCCTCACCCCTCCACTTT | CASSELGASPLHF
TRBJ2-1 | few | TRBV24-1 | TRBD1 | 13 | TGTGCCACCAGTAGGGACAGCTACAATGAGCAGTTCTTC | CATSRDSYNEQFF
TRBJ2-2 | few | TRBV4-2 | - | 16 | TGTGCCAGCAGCCAAGCGGAACAGGAGGGAACCGGGGAGCTGTTTTTT | CASSQAEQEGTGELFF
TRBJ1-5 | - | TRBV7-8 | - | 13 | TGTGCCGGAGGGGAGGGAGGCAATCAGCCCCAGCATTTT | CAGGEGGNQPQHF
TRBJ2-7 | - | TRBV6-7 | TRBD1 | 16 | TGTGCCAGCAGTTACTCGATGCGGGACAGGGCCTCCGAGCAGTACTTC | CASSYSMRDRASEQYF
TRBJ1-3 | - | TRBV27 | - | 13 | TGTGCCAGCAGTTTTCGGGATGGAAACACCATATATTTT | CASSFRDGNTIYF
TRBJ1-2 | - | TRBV15 | - | 15 | TGTGCCACCAGCTCCCGTCCAGGGCAAGTAGATGGCTACACCTTC | CATSSRPGQVDGYTF
TRBJ1-3 | - | TRBV6-6 | TRBD1 | 15 | TGTGCCAGCAACCTTGGACAGGGGACAGGAAACACCATATATTTT | CASNLGQGTGNTIYF
TRBJ2-5 | few | TRBV7-8 | - | 15 | TGTGCCAGCAGCTTCTCTTCGGGGTACGGGGAGACCCAGTACTTC | CASSFSSGYGETQYF
TRBJ1-2 | - | TRBV12-5 | TRBD1 | 14 | TGTGCTAGTGGTACCGACAGGGGGACGCACGGCTACACCTTC | CASGTDRGTHGYTF
TRBJ1-5 | - | TRBV27 | - | 15 | TGTGCCAGCAGTCCCCAAAGCGGGCCTCGTCAGCCCCAGCATTTT | CASSPQSGPRQPQHF
TRBJ1-6 | - | TRBV2 | TRBD1 | 14 | TGTGCCAGCAATACCGGGACAGGGGCATCACCCCTCCACTTT | CASNTGTGASPLHF
TRBJ1-4 | - | TRBV27 | - | 14 | TGTGCCAGCAGTTTGGGGGGTTGGAATGAAAAACTGTTTTTT | CASSLGGWNEKLFF
TRBJ1-2 | - | TRBV6-5 | TRBD1 | 14 | TGTGCCAGCAGTTACGACAGGGGAAACTATGGCTACACCTTC | CASSYDRGNYGYTF
TRBJ2-3 | - | TRBV6-5 | - | 14 | TGTGCCAGCAGCCTCTTATCCCAAGCGGATACGCAGTATTTT | CASSLLSQADTQYF
TRBJ1-1 | - | TRBV29-1 | - | 13 | TGCAGCGTCCCGGTTCGTAAAGGGGCTGAAGCTTTCTTT | CSVPVRKGAEAFF
TRBJ2-5 | - | TRBV19 | - | 12 | TGTGCCAGTAGTAACAGTTGGGAGACCCAGTACTTC | CASSNSWETQYF
TRBJ1-1 | - | TRBV6-1 | - | 16 | TGTGCCAGCAGTGCCCGGACAGTCTCCCGCGGCACTGAAGCTTTCTTT | CASSARTVSRGTEAFF
TRBJ2-4 | - | TRBV29-1 | TRBD2 | 13 | TGCAGCGTTGAAGGACTAGCGGCAAACATTCAGTACTTC | CSVEGLAANIQYF
TRBJ1-2 | - | TRBV29-1 | - | 10 | TGCAGGGGAGGGGTATATGGCTACACCTTC | CRGGVYGYTF
TRBJ2-1 | - | TRBV7-8 | TRBD2 | 15 | TGTGCCAGCAGCTTGCGGGTAGCGGGGGGGAGTGAGCAGTTCTTC | CASSLRVAGGSEQFF
TRBJ1-6 | few | TRBV15 | TRBD1 | 15 | TGTGCCACCAGCAGAACGGGGACAGGCTTTCACCCCCTCCACTTT | CATSRTGTGFHPLHF
TRBJ1-1 | once | TRBV19 | TRBD1 | 18 | TGTGCCAGTAGTATAGGACAGGGGGCAAGGTCCATGAACACTGAAGCTTTCTTT | CASSIGQGARSMNTEAFF
TRBJ2-5 | - | TRBV24-1 | - | 14 | TGTGCCACCAGTGAGTTGCAGGGGCAAGAGACCCAGTACTTC | CATSELQGQETQYF
TRBJ1-3 | - | TRBV30 | - | 16 | TGTGCCTGGAGCCGACCTTCGGGGGGCTCTGGAAACACCATATATTTT | CAWSRPSGGSGNTIYF
TRBJ2-3 | - | TRBV2 | TRBD2 | 15 | TGTGCCAGCAGTGAAAGGCGGGGGAGGACAGATACGCAGTATTTT | CASSERRGRTDTQYF
TRBJ1-5 | once | TRBV2 | TRBD1 | 17 | TGTGCCAGCAGTGACTGGACAGGGGTCGATAGCAATCAGCCCCAGCATTTT | CASSDWTGVDSNQPQHF
TRBJ1-1 | - | TRBV5-5 | TRBD1 | 14 | TGTGCCAGCAGCGGGACAGGGGGCTTGGGTGAAGCTTTCTTT | CASSGTGGLGEAFF
TRBJ2-2 | medium-sized | TRBV11-3 | - | 15 | TGTGCCAGCAGCCTCAGCCCCGCGGTTCCCGGGGAGCTGTTTTTT | CASSLSPAVPGELFF
TRBJ2-7 | - | TRBV4-3 | - | 14 | TGCGCCAGCAGCCAAGATCAGGGCCGCTACGAGCAGTACTTC | CASSQDQGRYEQYF
TRBJ1-2 | - | TRBV27 | - | 13 | TGTGCCAGCAGTTTGAGGGACTCACGCGGCTACACCTTC | CASSLRDSRGYTF
TRBJ1-6 | - | TRBV7-8 | - | 15 | TGTGCCAGCAGCCTGGGACAAGCCATGAATTCACCCCTCCACTTT | CASSLGQAMNSPLHF
TRBJ1-1 | - | TRBV11-2 | TRBD1 | 16 | TGTGCCAGCAGCTTTGGGACAGGGGGGTGGGTCACTGAAGCTTTCTTT | CASSFGTGGWVTEAFF
TRBJ2-1 | - | TRBV6-1 | - | 16 | TGTGCCAGCAGTGAACTCCGAGGGTCTTCCTACAATGAGCAGTTCTTC | CASSELRGSSYNEQFF
TRBJ1-5 | few | TRBV7-9 | TRBD1 | 15 | TGTGCCAGCAGCCTAGGACAGGGGGCAGGTCAGCCCCAGCATTTT | CASSLGQGAGQPQHF
TRBJ2-7 | once | TRBV5-1 | TRBD1 | 16 | TGCGCCAGCAGCTTGGGTCTACAGGGGAGCTCCTACGAGCAGTACTTC | CASSLGLQGSSYEQYF
TRBJ1-2 | - | TRBV3-1/TRBV3-2 | - | 14 | TGTGCCAGCAGTTGGGGGGAAGCTAACTATGGCTACACCTTC | CASSWGEANYGYTF
TRBJ1-1 | - | TRBV3-1/TRBV3-2 | TRBD1 | 13 | TGTGCCAGCAGCCAAAGGACAGGGGGCGAAGCTTTCTTT | CASSQRTGGEAFF
TRBJ2-1 | once | TRBV5-4 | TRBD2 | 18 | TGTGCCAGCAGGCCTGGTGGGCTAGCGGGGGGTTCCTACAATGAGCAGTTCTTC | CASRPGGLAGGSYNEQFF